These T cell receptor beta chains were read from a single sample in a study of blood T cell repertoires in COVID-19. Some clones are missing from TCRdb's copy, which holds only in-frame ones; the method was immunoSEQ multiplex PCR. The data hold fewer than 250,000 clones, with approximately 90% observed a single time. Material: peripheral blood. These receptors came from a woman aged 40 to 50 who had recovered from COVID-19. Both conserved end residues are part of each CDR3. Fields, in order: CDR3 length, J gene, clone size, D gene, V gene, CDR3 protein, CDR3 DNA. A D gene is named only where the DNA matches it firmly. Size values are once, few and many counts, or a class for expanded clones, and some rows have none.

len: 12; j_gene: TRBJ2-7; abundance: .; d_gene: .; v_gene: TRBV29-1; CDR3aa: CSVRFQGHEQYF; CDR3nt: TGCAGCGTTCGGTTTCAGGGGCACGAGCAGTACTTC
len: 14; j_gene: TRBJ2-1; abundance: .; d_gene: TRBD2; v_gene: TRBV7-6; CDR3aa: CASGTGTSGTKQFF; CDR3nt: TGTGCCAGCGGAACCGGGACTAGCGGGACCAAGCAGTTCTTC
len: 15; j_gene: TRBJ2-1; abundance: .; d_gene: TRBD2; v_gene: TRBV11-2; CDR3aa: CASSLVLAGAVEQFF; CDR3nt: TGTGCCAGCAGCTTAGTATTAGCGGGAGCCGTTGAGCAGTTCTTC
len: 14; j_gene: TRBJ1-1; abundance: .; d_gene: TRBD1; v_gene: TRBV6-1; CDR3aa: CASSDGQVNTEAFF; CDR3nt: TGTGCCAGCAGTGACGGACAGGTGAACACTGAAGCTTTCTTT
len: 16; j_gene: TRBJ2-3; abundance: .; d_gene: TRBD2; v_gene: TRBV4-3; CDR3aa: CASSPGTSIFTDTQYF; CDR3nt: TGCGCCAGCAGTCCTGGGACTAGTATTTTCACCGATACGCAGTATTTT
len: 14; j_gene: TRBJ2-5; abundance: .; d_gene: .; v_gene: TRBV5-1; CDR3aa: CASSLEQAWETQYF; CDR3nt: TGCGCCAGCAGCTTGGAACAGGCGTGGGAGACCCAGTACTTC
len: 15; j_gene: TRBJ2-6; abundance: .; d_gene: .; v_gene: TRBV28; CDR3aa: CASSAPGSGANVLTF; CDR3nt: TGTGCCAGCAGTGCCCCAGGATCTGGGGCCAACGTCCTGACTTTC
len: 15; j_gene: TRBJ1-6; abundance: once; d_gene: TRBD1; v_gene: TRBV27; CDR3aa: CASTRKGQGYSPLHF; CDR3nt: TGTGCCAGCACCCGTAAGGGACAGGGGTATTCACCCCTCCACTTT
len: 17; j_gene: TRBJ2-7; abundance: .; d_gene: TRBD1; v_gene: TRBV25-1; CDR3aa: CASSEARQGRGRYEQYF; CDR3nt: TGTGCCAGCAGTGAGGCCAGACAGGGCCGGGGAAGATACGAGCAGTACTTC
len: 16; j_gene: TRBJ2-7; abundance: .; d_gene: TRBD1; v_gene: TRBV28; CDR3aa: CASSPTPGQGFYEQYF; CDR3nt: TGTGCCAGCAGTCCTACTCCGGGACAGGGATTCTACGAGCAGTACTTC
len: 13; j_gene: TRBJ2-7; abundance: many; d_gene: TRBD1; v_gene: TRBV2; CDR3aa: CASSTGGWSEQYF; CDR3nt: TGTGCCAGCAGTACAGGGGGCTGGAGCGAGCAGTACTTC
len: 13; j_gene: TRBJ1-1; abundance: .; d_gene: .; v_gene: TRBV11-2; CDR3aa: CASSWTSPVEAFF; CDR3nt: TGTGCCAGCAGCTGGACATCCCCGGTTGAAGCTTTCTTT
len: 12; j_gene: TRBJ1-5; abundance: .; d_gene: .; v_gene: TRBV12-3/TRBV12-4; CDR3aa: CASSYGDQPQHF; CDR3nt: TGTGCCAGCAGCTACGGGGATCAGCCCCAGCATTTT
len: 14; j_gene: TRBJ2-7; abundance: once; d_gene: TRBD1; v_gene: TRBV30; CDR3aa: CAWSVRTGGYEQYF; CDR3nt: TGTGCCTGGAGTGTAAGGACAGGGGGCTACGAGCAGTACTTC
len: 14; j_gene: TRBJ1-4; abundance: .; d_gene: .; v_gene: TRBV5-1; CDR3aa: CASSLSGDNEKLFF; CDR3nt: TGCGCCAGCAGCTTGTCAGGGGACAATGAAAAACTGTTTTTT
len: 13; j_gene: TRBJ2-5; abundance: .; d_gene: .; v_gene: TRBV10-3; CDR3aa: CATGGRGVETQYF; CDR3nt: TGTGCCACGGGGGGTAGGGGGGTTGAGACCCAGTACTTC
len: 16; j_gene: TRBJ2-2; abundance: .; d_gene: .; v_gene: TRBV9; CDR3aa: CASSPRQFANTGELFF; CDR3nt: TGTGCCAGCAGCCCCCGACAGTTCGCGAACACCGGGGAGCTGTTTTTT
len: 14; j_gene: TRBJ2-2; abundance: few; d_gene: TRBD2; v_gene: TRBV2; CDR3aa: CASGGLAGTGELFF; CDR3nt: TGTGCCAGCGGGGGACTAGCGGGCACCGGGGAGCTGTTTTTT
len: 14; j_gene: TRBJ2-7; abundance: .; d_gene: TRBD1; v_gene: TRBV7-2; CDR3aa: CASSLGQQGIEQYF; CDR3nt: TGTGCCAGCAGCTTAGGACAACAGGGGATTGAGCAGTACTTC
len: 13; j_gene: TRBJ1-1; abundance: .; d_gene: .; v_gene: TRBV15; CDR3aa: CATSRDQGTEAFF; CDR3nt: TGTGCCACCAGCAGAGATCAGGGAACTGAAGCTTTCTTT
len: 14; j_gene: TRBJ1-5; abundance: .; d_gene: .; v_gene: TRBV10-3; CDR3aa: CAISGTGGDQPQHF; CDR3nt: TGTGCCATCAGCGGGACGGGGGGAGATCAGCCCCAGCATTTT
len: 13; j_gene: TRBJ2-7; abundance: .; d_gene: .; v_gene: TRBV6-1; CDR3aa: CASSEVSTAEQYF; CDR3nt: TGTGCCAGCAGTGAAGTTTCGACAGCCGAGCAGTACTTC
len: 15; j_gene: TRBJ2-1; abundance: .; d_gene: .; v_gene: TRBV11-3; CDR3aa: CASSLSPSSYNEQFF; CDR3nt: TGTGCCAGCAGCTTAAGCCCAAGCTCCTACAATGAGCAGTTCTTC
len: 13; j_gene: TRBJ1-5; abundance: .; d_gene: .; v_gene: TRBV30; CDR3aa: CAWSRDKKTAQHF; CDR3nt: TGTGCCTGGAGCCGGGACAAAAAAACGGCCCAGCATTTT
len: 14; j_gene: TRBJ1-4; abundance: few; d_gene: TRBD1; v_gene: TRBV27; CDR3aa: CASSSRQGSLKLFF; CDR3nt: TGTGCCAGCAGCTCCAGACAGGGCTCGTTGAAACTGTTTTTT
len: 16; j_gene: TRBJ2-2; abundance: .; d_gene: TRBD2; v_gene: TRBV27; CDR3aa: CASRRSGRANTGELFF; CDR3nt: TGTGCCAGCAGGCGTAGCGGGAGGGCGAACACCGGGGAGCTGTTTTTT
len: 14; j_gene: TRBJ2-7; abundance: .; d_gene: .; v_gene: TRBV19; CDR3aa: CASRSGSGSYEQYF; CDR3nt: TGTGCCAGTAGAAGTGGTAGCGGATCCTACGAGCAGTACTTC